The present T cell receptor (beta chain) was sequenced within a study of T cell responses to AZD1222 COVID-19 vaccine. Study information: Investigators merged groups given second doses at roughly 4 or roughly 12 weeks.

The length of the CDR3 is 15 residues. Trimming pared 7 bases from V and 0 bases from J, leaving 15 bases between. Germline-derived CDR1 and CDR2 are LNHDA and SQIVND (reference sequence). Here immunoSEQ multiplex PCR was the method, and the copy in TCRdb shows in-frame clones only, minus some. The sample includes 95,000 to 150,000 clones, over 85% of them seen just once. The V and J genes are TRBV19 and TRBJ1-2; no firm D call. This receptor was obtained from an adult in good health. Sequenced here: peripheral blood, sampled on day 0 of AZD1222 vaccination. CDR3 protein: CASTPGFPANYGYTF. The CDR3 region has the DNA TGTGCCAGTACCCCCGGGTTTCCTGCTAACTATGGCTACACCTTC.